This T cell receptor (beta chain) was captured by sequencing in a study of T-cell reconstitution after alpha-beta-depleted transplantation in children. It was with unique molecular identifiers that the TCRbeta library was prepared. From the PCR reads, TCRdb called clonotypes with MiXCR, one entry per CDR3 protein. The sample has 350,000 to 500,000 distinct CDR3 sequences, about 40% seen once. Whole-study results and caveats: Once a year had passed after transplant, T-cell counts and diversity came mostly from newly produced T cells. It was reported that alpha-beta T cells came from several hundred expanded graft clones (about two months after transplant). Surviving recipient cells, namely T cells and thymic progenitors, were the source of high day-60 TCRbeta diversity in some patients.

The germline CDR1 and CDR2 sequences are DFQATT and SNEGSKA (reference sequence). Trimming at V came to 6 bases and at J to 2 bases, leaving 7 bases not matched to a gene. The CDR3 has 13 residues. Note on this clonotype: Its cognate antigen is unknown.

The chain employs TRBV20-1 and TRBJ2-7; 7 nucleotides line up with TRBD1. This sequence was found in a girl aged 2-15 years with aplastic anemia, due to receive a stem cell transplant. Sequencing was performed on PBMCs, taken before TCRalphabeta/CD19-depleted stem cell transplant. The CDR3 loop is CSANRGDTYEQYF. The CDR3 nucleotides read TGCAGTGCCAACAGGGGCGATACCTACGAGCAGTACTTC.